Shown below are 15 T cell receptor delta chains from a single sample sequenced in a study of human gamma delta and Vdelta1 T cells. TCRdb reanalysed the PCR reads via CATT. Here the sample spans about 820 delta-chain clones, approximately 17% being singletons. Sequenced sample: Vdelta1 gamma-delta T cells from blood. The receptors were gathered from a human donor in good health.

The sample holds a few counts of this clone. The protein TCRdb lists belongs to a much larger clone and differs from this DNA's translation at residue 7, which points to a read error; the protein shown is made from the DNA. The chain employs TRDV1 and TRDJ1, with 9 bases aligning to TRDD3. Germline V gene sequence: CDR1 TSWWSYY, CDR2 QGS. This CDR3 comprises 19 residues. The V gene end was trimmed by 7 bases and the J gene end by 1 base; junction bases not matched to a gene: 19. The DNA for the CDR3 is TGTGCTCTTGACCAAGGGTACGGGGGATACCTAAAGAGCACCGATAAACTCATCTTT. Encoded protein: CALDQGYGGYLKSTDKLIF.

This clone is medium-sized. This chain links TRDV1 with TRDJ1, with 12 positions matching TRDD3. The CDR3 spans 20 residues. Germline lookup yields CDR1 TSWWSYY and CDR2 QGS. V lost 5 bases to trimming and J lost 2 bases; unmatched junction nucleotides: 18. Here the CDR3 reads CALGSPPLGDTLGYTDKLIF. The CDR3 DNA follows: TGTGCTCTTGGGTCCCCCCCTCTGGGGGATACGCTTGGATATACCGATAAACTCATCTTT.

Only a few counts were recorded for this clone. The gene calls are TRDV1 and TRDJ1; possible D gene TRDD3, 5 bases. Germline assignment: CDR1 TSWWSYY and CDR2 QGS. The CDR3 loop spans 22 amino acids. Trimming pared 1 base from V and 0 bases from J, leaving 30 bases between. The CDR3 spells CALGERNQSHGGSNTYTDKLIF. CDR3 DNA: TGTGCTCTTGGGGAACGCAACCAGTCCCACGGGGGGTCTAATACTTACACCGATAAACTCATCTTT.

This chain uses TRDV1 with TRDJ1; 11 nucleotides agree with TRDD3. Trimming removed 3 bases from V and 1 base from J; junction bases left unmatched: 40. The CDR3 length is 28 residues. The germline gives CDR1 TSWWSYY, CDR2 QGS. This CDR3 reads CALGDSPPSSSLGFLLGDRFFFTDKLIF. The CDR3 DNA reads as TGTGCTCTTGGGGACTCTCCCCCCTCCTCGAGCCTGGGTTTTCTACTGGGGGATAGGTTCTTTTTCACCGATAAACTCATCTTT.

In its sample, this clone ranks as medium-sized. The rearrangement joins TRDV1 to TRDJ1; the match to TRDD3 covers 10 bases. Per the germline V gene, CDR1 is TSWWSYY and CDR2 is QGS. The ends lost 3 bases at V and 2 bases at J; junction bases unmatched: 21. This CDR3 has 21 amino acids. CDR3 amino acids: CALGENSYDVLGDSGTDKLIF. The CDR3 DNA is TGTGCTCTTGGGGAGAATTCCTACGATGTACTGGGGGATTCGGGGACCGATAAACTCATCTTT.

As concerns this clone: A much larger clone differs from this one at a single base, so this may be a read error. The chain uses TRDV1 and TRDJ1; no firm D call. This CDR3 spans 15 amino acids. Germline V lookup: CDR1 TSWWSYY, CDR2 QGS. The DNA of the CDR3 is TGTGCTCTTGGGGAATGTCCCCCAAACACCGATAAACGCATCTTT. Its protein is CALGECPPNTDKRIF.

The chain has TRDV1 and TRDJ1, with 8 positions matching TRDD3. CDR1 and CDR2 (germline): TSWWSYY, QGS. There are 17 residues in the CDR3. With 5 bases clipped from V and 2 bases from J, the junction kept 13 bases outside the gene matches. The CDR3 nucleotides are TGTGCTCTTGGGTATAACTGGGGGCTTTCGGGTACCGATAAACTCATCTTT. Translating it yields CALGYNWGLSGTDKLIF.

Remarks on this clone: Possible read error: a much larger clone is one base away. The chain uses TRDV1 and TRDJ1, with 9 bases identical to TRDD3. After removal of 1 base from V and 0 bases from J, the junction contained 42 bases not matched to a gene. CDR1 and CDR2 from the germline V gene are TSWWSYY and QGS. This CDR3 region has 29 residues. CDR3 loop: CALGEPQAVSILPYSGDTHRRWNTDKLIF. As DNA, the CDR3 is TGTGCTCTTGGGGAACCTCAGGCCGTCTCCATATTACCGTATTCGGGGGATACTCACCGTCGATGGAACACCGATAAACTCATCTTT.

By frequency in the sample, this clone is hyperexpanded. The chain has TRDV1 and TRDJ1, with 9 bases lining up with TRDD3. The CDR3 extends over 18 amino acids. V shed 1 base, J shed 0 bases, and the junction held 9 bases outside the gene matches. Germline V gene sequence: CDR1 TSWWSYY, CDR2 QGS. The DNA for the CDR3 is TGTGCTCTTGGGGAACAGGGACCGTCTGGGGGATACACCGATAAACTCATCTTT. Translating it yields CALGEQGPSGGYTDKLIF.

Details on this clone: This likely traces to a read error, being one base from a far larger clone. The same CDR3 is also encoded by other DNA sequences in this sample. This rearrangement joins TRDV1 to TRDJ1; D possibly matches TRDD2 or TRDD3 (7 bases each). V was pared by 6 bases and J by 2 bases, with 43 bases between. CDR1 and CDR2 (germline): TSWWSYY, QGS. The CDR3 sequence is 24 residues long. CDR3 amino acids: CALGPARWPFLRLITGDKTDKLIF. CDR3 nucleotides: TGTGCTCTTGGACCCGCTAGATGGCCTTTCCTACGTTTGATTACTGGGGATAAAACCGATAAACTCATCTTT.

V is TRDV1 and J is TRDJ1; 12 bases match TRDD3. With 1 base clipped from V and 3 bases from J, the junction kept 24 bases outside the gene matches. There are 23 residues in the CDR3. Germline-derived CDR1 and CDR2 are TSWWSYY and QGS. The CDR3 DNA follows: TGTGCTCTTGGGGAACAGCGGGGCCCTTTTCCTACGTTATACTGGGGGATACCCGATAAACTCATCTTT. Its translation is CALGEQRGPFPTLYWGIPDKLIF.

Within the sample, this clone is medium-sized. The gene calls are TRDV1 and TRDJ1; TRDD3 agrees at 9 bases. The V and J ends lost 2 bases and 0 bases, in that order; junction bases with no gene match: 10. The germline V gene has CDR1 TSWWSYY and CDR2 QGS. The CDR3 sequence is 18 residues long. CDR3 amino acids: CALGEISPTGGDTDKLIF. The CDR3 bases are TGTGCTCTTGGGGAAATCTCCCCGACTGGGGGAGACACCGATAAACTCATCTTT.

Notes on this clone: It is likely a read error: a sequence one base away is far more abundant. This CDR3 is also generated by other DNA sequences in the sample. The rearrangement uses TRDV1 and TRDJ1, with D perhaps given as TRDD2 or TRDD3 (6 bases each). This CDR3 spans 25 amino acids. V was trimmed by 4 bases and J by 0 bases, leaving 42 bases between them. Germline lookup yields CDR1 TSWWSYY and CDR2 QGS. This CDR3 reads CALGGEPQFLFGDRPRKPYTDKLIF. Written as DNA, the CDR3 is TGTGCTCTTGGGGGCGAGCCTCAGTTCCTATTTGGGGATCGGCCGAGGAAACCATACACCGATAAACTCATCTTT.

A word on this clone: This is likely an artifact of a read error, given a far larger clone one base away. Other DNA sequences in the same sample also yield this CDR3. The chain uses TRDV1 and TRDJ1, with 11 bases matching TRDD3. The CDR3 is made up of 22 amino acids. Germline trimming cut 4 bases from V and 4 bases from J; bases unmatched to any gene: 26. Germline V CDR1 and CDR2: TSWWSYY, QGS. The CDR3 reads CALGAPYLPLVGDTRVGDKLIF. The CDR3 DNA reads TGTGCTCTTGGGGCCCCCTACCTTCCTTTGGTGGGGGATACGCGGGTGGGCGATAAACTCATCTTT.

The table lists this clone with a few counts. This probably arose from a read error, given a far larger clone one base away. This specimen includes other DNA sequences encoding the same CDR3. The chain couples TRDV1 to TRDJ1; 9 positions match TRDD3. Germline V gives CDR1 TSWWSYY, CDR2 QGS. The ends lost 7 bases at V and 1 base at J; junction bases unmatched: 19. This CDR3 has 19 amino acids. CDR3: CALDQGSGGYLKSTDKLIF. The CDR3, as DNA: TGTGCTCTTGACCAAGGGTCCGGGGGATACCTGAAGAGCACCGATAAACTCATCTTT.